One sample yielded the 20 T cell receptor beta chains listed below, sequenced in a study of T-cell reconstitution after alpha-beta-depleted transplantation in children. It was with unique molecular identifiers that the TCRbeta library was prepared. One entry per CDR3 protein results from TCRdb running MiXCR on the PCR reads. The sample lists approximately 980,000 distinct CDR3 sequences, 25% to 35% occurring once. The source was PBMCs, mostly from graft donor cells, collected 360 days after TCRalphabeta/CD19-depleted stem cell transplant. Every receptor here comes from a boy younger than two who had a stem cell transplant for SCID, so the T cells may come from the graft donor.

This CDR3 is CASGQGPFQSSTDTQYF. For the CDR3, the DNA is TGTGCCAGCGGACAGGGGCCATTTCAATCTAGCACAGATACGCAGTATTTT. The rearrangement links TRBV5-6 to TRBJ2-3; the match to TRBD1 covers 9 bases. V lost 7 bases to trimming and J lost 0 bases; unmatched junction nucleotides: 12. The germline CDR1 and CDR2 sequences are SGHDT and YYEEEE. The CDR3 is made up of 17 amino acids.

This CDR3 reads CASGRQGNYGYTF. The CDR3 nucleotides read TGTGCCAGCGGACGACAGGGAAACTATGGCTACACCTTC. The chain recombines TRBV6-4 with TRBJ1-2; the match to TRBD1 covers 7 bases. This CDR3 spans 13 amino acids. CDR1 and CDR2 from the germline V gene are MRHNA and SNTAGT. Unmatched junction bases numbered 5, after V lost 8 bases and J lost 2 bases.

This clonotype came up a few times. In nucleotides, the CDR3 is TGTGCCAGCAGTTTGGGACTAGTCTACAATGAGCAGTTCTTC. It specifies CASSLGLVYNEQFF. The V and J genes are TRBV6-2 or TRBV6-3 and TRBJ2-1; the match to TRBD2 covers 8 bases. The V and J ends lost 4 bases and 3 bases, in that order; junction bases with no gene match: 2. This CDR3 comprises 14 residues. Per germline, CDR1 MNHEY and CDR2 SVGEGT.

The chain uses TRBV25-1 and TRBJ1-2; the D is unclear. Deletions cut 6 bases from V and 8 bases from J, with 10 bases between. Germline CDR1 is MGHDK and CDR2 is SYGVNS. This CDR3 has 11 amino acids. The CDR3, as DNA: TGTGCCAGCAGCGCCCGTACAGGCTACACCTTC. Amino acid sequence: CASSARTGYTF.

This clonotype was detected only a few times. The V gene is TRBV5-5, the J gene TRBJ2-7, with 8 bases identical to TRBD2. CDR1 and CDR2 from the germline V gene are SGHKS and YYEKEE (reference sequence). Germline trimming cut 4 bases from V and 6 bases from J; bases unmatched to any gene: 3. This CDR3 spans 12 amino acids. The CDR3 protein is CASSPAGGEQYF. CDR3 nucleotides: TGTGCCAGCAGCCCGGCGGGGGGCGAGCAGTACTTC.

Here the CDR3 reads CASSLEEGKNSPLHF. For the CDR3, the DNA is TGCGCCAGCAGCTTGGAGGAGGGGAAAAACTCACCCCTCCACTTT. V gene TRBV5-1 combines with J gene TRBJ1-6; D is perhaps TRBD1 (5 bases). V gave up 0 bases and J gave up 10 bases, with 14 bases separating them. Germline-derived CDR1 and CDR2 are SGHRS and YFSETQ. This CDR3 is built from 15 residues. The full variable domain, with the rest looked up from reference TRBV5-1 and TRBJ1-6, is KAGVTQTPRYLIKTRGQQVTLSCSPISGHRSVSWYQQTPGQGLQFLFEYFSETQRNKGNFPGRFSGRQFSNSRSEMNVSTLELGDSALYLCASSLEEGKNSPLHFGNGTRLTVT.

V and J are TRBV11-3 and TRBJ1-3; D is ambiguous. Germline assignment: CDR1 SGHNT and CDR2 YENEEA. This CDR3 has 19 amino acids. V lost 2 bases to trimming and J lost 1 base, with 21 bases between them. CDR3 nucleotides: TGTGCCAGCAGCTTACTCGCAGGCTCCCTCAGGAAGTCTGGAAACACCATATATTTT. The encoded protein is CASSLLAGSLRKSGNTIYF.

The CDR3 DNA reads TGCGCCAGCAGTGAGTCAGGGGGCGCATACAATGAGCAGTTCTTC. It is translated as CASSESGGAYNEQFF. The V gene is TRBV10-1, the J gene TRBJ2-1; 7 bases map to TRBD1. CDR3 length: 15 residues. After removal of 0 bases from V and 4 bases from J, the junction contained 3 bases not matched to a gene. The germline V gene has CDR1 WNHNN and CDR2 SYGVQD (reference sequence).

The chain has TRBV6-1 and TRBJ1-1, with a weak D call TRBD1 (6 bases). CDR3 length equals 13 residues. Germline CDR1 reads MNHNS; CDR2 reads SASEGT. V shed 6 bases and J shed 4 bases, with 12 bases lying between them. The CDR3 DNA follows: TGTGCCAGCAGGCCACAGGGAGTCACTGAAGCTTTCTTT. This sequence encodes CASRPQGVTEAFF.

The V gene is TRBV29-1, the J gene TRBJ2-4, with 7 bases aligning to TRBD1. CDR1 SQVTM and CDR2 ANQGSEA come from the germline V gene. Trimming cost V 5 bases and J 0 bases; bases outside gene matches: 4. This CDR3 contains 14 residues. The CDR3 loop is CSVQGVIAKNIQYF. The CDR3 DNA sequence: TGCAGCGTTCAGGGGGTCATAGCCAAAAACATTCAGTACTTC.

The chain recombines TRBV12-3 or TRBV12-4 with TRBJ2-5; 7 bases are shared with TRBD1. The CDR3 consists of 16 residues. The junction had 10 bases not matched to a gene; V was cut back by 5 bases and J by 1 base. CDR3 nucleotide sequence: TGTGCCAGCAGTCCGCCCTTCGGGACAGCCCAAGAGACCCAGTACTTC. Amino acid sequence: CASSPPFGTAQETQYF.

CDR3 region: CASSYLGHNTEAFF. The CDR3 bases are TGTGCCAGCAGTTACCTGGGGCACAACACTGAAGCTTTCTTT. The chain employs TRBV6-5 and TRBJ1-1; maybe TRBD1 (5 bases). The germline V gene encodes CDR1 MNHEY and CDR2 SVGAGI. CDR3 length equals 14 residues. V was clipped by 2 bases and J by 2 bases, with 9 bases between them.

This clonotype was seen a handful of times. This chain links TRBV12-3 or TRBV12-4 with TRBJ2-7; 10 bases are a match to TRBD2. V dropped 4 bases and J dropped 2; count of bases not matched to a gene: 14. The CDR3 loop spans 18 amino acids. CDR3 in amino acids: CASSSAGAGGPWTYEQYF. CDR3 bases: TGTGCCAGCAGTTCTGCCGGAGCGGGGGGGCCCTGGACCTACGAGCAGTACTTC.

J is TRBJ2-3 and V is TRBV7-9; the match to TRBD2 covers 8 bases. The V gene's germline CDR1 is SEHNR and CDR2 FQNEAQ (reference sequence). The CDR3 is made up of 15 amino acids. The ends lost 3 bases at V and 5 bases at J; junction bases unmatched: 7. The CDR3 nucleotides read TGTGCCAGCAGCTTCTCGGGACTAGTGGGAGATACGCAGTATTTT. Its protein product is CASSFSGLVGDTQYF.

V gene TRBV5-1 combines with J gene TRBJ2-4, with 7 bases identical to TRBD1. The germline gives CDR1 SGHRS, CDR2 YFSETQ. The CDR3 is made up of 14 amino acids. The V segment lost 3 bases and the J segment 9 bases; nucleotides outside the gene matches: 9. In DNA form, the CDR3 reads TGCGCCAGCAGCTCCGAATACAGGGGAGCCATTCAGTACTTC. Translated: CASSSEYRGAIQYF.

This clonotype appeared a few times. The rearrangement uses TRBV19 and TRBJ2-3; D is unresolved. V gave up 5 bases and J gave up 5 bases, with 8 bases separating them. Germline V gene data show CDR1 as LNHDA and CDR2 as SQIVND (reference sequence). This CDR3 spans 12 amino acids. This CDR3 is CASSGSEDTQYF. The CDR3 DNA sequence: TGTGCCAGTAGTGGGTCGGAAGATACGCAGTATTTT.

With regard to this clonotype: An end of the junction does not agree with germline; a read error may underlie this. V and J are TRBV5-1 and TRBJ2-1, with 8 bases fitting TRBD1. Germline V CDR1 and CDR2: SGHRS, YFSETQ. The CDR3 loop spans 14 amino acids. The CDR3 sequence is CAGSLLGQGNEQFF. CDR3 bases: TGCGCCGGCAGCTTACTTGGACAGGGCAATGAGCAGTTCTTC.

This clonotype showed up just a few times. V gene TRBV7-2 combines with J gene TRBJ2-7, with 8 bases matching TRBD2. The CDR3 length is 14 residues. After removal of 7 bases from V and 6 bases from J, the junction contained 11 bases not matched to a gene. The germline V gene has CDR1 SGHTA and CDR2 FQGNSA. CDR3 coding DNA: TGTGCCAGCACCTTCGGGGGGGGCAACCGCGAGCAGTACTTC. It yields the protein CASTFGGGNREQYF.

The V and J genes are TRBV12-3 or TRBV12-4 and TRBJ2-7, with 11 bases aligning to TRBD2. The CDR3 consists of 16 residues. The V gene end was trimmed by 6 bases and the J gene end by 5 bases; junction bases not matched to a gene: 12. CDR3 in DNA: TGTGCCAGCAGCAACTCCCCTAGACTAGCGGGACACGAGCAGTACTTC. It encodes CASSNSPRLAGHEQYF.

This clonotype was detected a few times. The DNA of the CDR3 is TGTGCCAGCAGCTCCCTCGGTCTCGCGGACGAGCAGTACTTC. This codes for CASSSLGLADEQYF. The chain links TRBV5-6 to TRBJ2-7; D gene unclear. Germline CDR1 is SGHDT and CDR2 is YYEEEE. The germline V and J ends were trimmed by 3 bases and 5 bases, with 15 bases remaining between them. CDR3 size: 14 residues.